These T cell receptor beta chains were read from a single sample in a study of neoadjuvant anti-PD-1 for oral cavity cancer. This table comes from immunoSEQ multiplex PCR, and its TCRdb copy is limited to in-frame clones, with some not included. Among around 68,000 clones listed, about nine tenths were seen once. The specimen comprised PBMCs, sampled after nivolumab (anti-PD-1) treatment. These receptors all stem from a person aged 35-79 years with oral cavity squamous cell carcinoma. CDR3s include the opening cysteine and the closing phenylalanine or tryptophan. Fields, in order: V gene, clone size, D gene, J gene, CDR3 protein, CDR3 DNA. The D gene is left open where the match is weak. Only part of the rows carry a size: once, few, many, or a class if the clone is expanded.

>TRBV2|-|-|TRBJ1-1
CASSGQSNTEAFF
TGTGCCAGCAGTGGACAATCGAACACTGAAGCTTTCTTT
>TRBV5-4|-|-|TRBJ2-1
CASSLDGGRGNEQFF
TGTGCCAGCAGCTTAGACGGGGGCCGAGGGAATGAGCAGTTCTTC
>TRBV6-5|-|TRBD1|TRBJ1-2
CASSYFGQGYNYGYTF
TGTGCCAGCAGTTACTTTGGACAGGGATATAACTATGGCTACACCTTC
>TRBV7-9|-|TRBD1|TRBJ1-4
CASSRDRFLKEKLFF
TGTGCCAGCAGCCGGGACAGATTCTTGAAAGAAAAACTGTTTTTT
>TRBV2|-|-|TRBJ2-3
CASSRDRGAQDTQYF
TGTGCCAGCAGTCGGGATCGGGGGGCCCAAGATACGCAGTATTTT
>TRBV2|-|-|TRBJ2-3
CASSVSTDTQYF
TGTGCCAGCAGTGTCTCGACAGATACGCAGTATTTT
>TRBV30|-|-|TRBJ2-7
CAGRDWPNEQYF
TGTGCCGGACGGGACTGGCCGAACGAGCAGTACTTC
>TRBV20-1|-|-|TRBJ2-7
CSASLTHEQYF
TGCAGTGCTAGTCTCACCCACGAGCAGTACTTC
>TRBV11-2|-|TRBD2|TRBJ2-2
CASSVIAGGGTGELFF
TGTGCCAGCAGCGTAATAGCGGGAGGTGGCACCGGGGAGCTGTTTTTT
>TRBV7-9|few|-|TRBJ2-3
CASSFSRGFVDTQYF
TGTGCCAGCAGCTTCTCAAGGGGGTTTGTTGATACGCAGTATTTT
>TRBV5-1|-|-|TRBJ1-5
CASSLSGVNQPQHF
TGCGCCAGCAGCTTGTCAGGGGTCAATCAGCCCCAGCATTTT
>TRBV30|few|-|TRBJ1-2
CAWRDRRNYGYTF
TGTGCCTGGAGGGACCGTCGGAACTATGGCTACACCTTC
>TRBV5-6|-|-|TRBJ2-1
CASSTGGVINEQFF
TGTGCCAGCAGTACAGGGGGGGTTATCAATGAGCAGTTCTTC
>TRBV30|once|-|TRBJ2-7
CAWARQTSSYEQYF
TGTGCCTGGGCCCGACAGACCAGCTCCTACGAGCAGTACTTC
>TRBV4-1|-|-|TRBJ2-2
CASSPRVGVGTGELFF
TGCGCCAGCAGCCCGCGGGTTGGGGTCGGGACCGGGGAGCTGTTTTTT
>TRBV27|-|-|TRBJ2-1
CASSLWSYPPYNEQFF
TGTGCCAGCAGTTTATGGAGCTACCCGCCCTACAATGAGCAGTTCTTC
>TRBV15|-|-|TRBJ1-5
CATSRVSPSNQPQHF
TGTGCCACCAGCAGAGTTTCCCCTTCCAATCAGCCCCAGCATTTT
>TRBV9|-|TRBD2|TRBJ2-7
CASSVEVSGLDEQYF
TGTGCCAGCAGCGTAGAAGTTAGCGGGCTCGACGAGCAGTACTTC
>TRBV5-4|-|-|TRBJ2-5
CASSLGDRVQETQYF
TGTGCCAGCAGCTTGGGCGATAGGGTCCAAGAGACCCAGTACTTC
>TRBV6-4|once|-|TRBJ2-5
CASSENAGIVETQYF
TGTGCCAGCAGTGAAAATGCGGGGATCGTAGAGACCCAGTACTTC
>TRBV9|-|TRBD2|TRBJ2-2
CASSVRGRDTGELFF
TGTGCCAGCAGCGTACGCGGGAGAGACACCGGGGAGCTGTTTTTT
>TRBV29-1|-|-|TRBJ2-1
CSGGSGYNEQFF
TGCAGCGGGGGCTCGGGCTACAATGAGCAGTTCTTC
>TRBV18|-|-|TRBJ1-5
CASSPLGVGGNQPQHF
TGTGCCAGCTCACCACTTGGCGTTGGAGGGAATCAGCCCCAGCATTTT
>TRBV5-6|-|-|TRBJ1-1
CASSSWASTEAFF
TGTGCCAGCAGCTCCTGGGCCAGCACTGAAGCTTTCTTT
>TRBV7-9|-|-|TRBJ2-3
CASSLAWASADTQYF
TGTGCCAGCAGCTTAGCGTGGGCTAGCGCAGATACGCAGTATTTT
>TRBV10-3|-|-|TRBJ1-5
CAIGQNSNQPQHF
TGTGCCATTGGACAGAATAGCAATCAGCCCCAGCATTTT
>TRBV6-5|-|-|TRBJ2-1
CASSYRDIAYNEQFF
TGTGCCAGCAGTTACCGGGACATAGCCTACAATGAGCAGTTCTTC
>TRBV9|-|-|TRBJ2-2
CASSVRMVGELFF
TGTGCCAGCAGCGTAAGGATGGTCGGGGAGCTGTTTTTT
>TRBV7-9|-|TRBD1|TRBJ2-1
CASSPARQGDSYNEQFF
TGTGCCAGCAGCCCAGCAAGACAGGGGGACTCCTACAATGAGCAGTTCTTC
>TRBV7-9|-|TRBD2|TRBJ2-1
CASSRRLAGGPEQFF
TGTGCCAGCAGCCGACGACTAGCGGGGGGGCCCGAGCAGTTCTTC